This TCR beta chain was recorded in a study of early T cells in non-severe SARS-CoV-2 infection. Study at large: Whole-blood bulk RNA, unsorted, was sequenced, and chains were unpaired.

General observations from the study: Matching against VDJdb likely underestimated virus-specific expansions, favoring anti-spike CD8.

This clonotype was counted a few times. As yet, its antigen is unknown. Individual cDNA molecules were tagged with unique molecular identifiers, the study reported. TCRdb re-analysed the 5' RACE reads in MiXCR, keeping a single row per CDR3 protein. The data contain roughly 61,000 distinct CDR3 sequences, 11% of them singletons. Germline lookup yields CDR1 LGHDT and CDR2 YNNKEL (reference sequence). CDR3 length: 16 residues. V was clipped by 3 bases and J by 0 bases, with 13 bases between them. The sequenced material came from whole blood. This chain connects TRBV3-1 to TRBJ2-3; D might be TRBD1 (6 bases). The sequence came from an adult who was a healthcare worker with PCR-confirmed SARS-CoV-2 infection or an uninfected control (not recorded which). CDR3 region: CASSHARGRSTDTQYF. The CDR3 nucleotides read TGTGCCAGCAGCCATGCCAGGGGACGGAGCACAGATACGCAGTATTTT.